The clone carrying this T cell receptor (beta chain) was picked up a small number of times. This sample was included in a study of identical twins. TCRdb redid the calling of the 5' RACE reads with MiXCR, one entry per CDR3 protein. The profile shows roughly 480,000 distinct CDR3 sequences, less than 25% of them singletons. The CDR3 totals 14 residues. V was pared by 3 bases and J by 3 bases, with 11 bases between. Germline loops: CDR1 LGHDT, CDR2 YNNKEL (reference sequence). The sample was also linked to a second study, of T cells expressing NK-cell markers.

The material sequenced was CD4+ T cells sorted from blood. The rearrangement links TRBV3-1 to TRBJ1-1; no firm D call. This sequence originates from a woman aged 18-30 years in good health. CDR3 nucleotide sequence: TGTGCCAGCAGCCAGGGTCCTACATACACTGAAGCTTTCTTT. Its protein is CASSQGPTYTEAFF.